A single sample gave rise to the 11 T cell receptor beta chains below, sequenced in a study of blood T cell repertoires in COVID-19. Profiled with immunoSEQ multiplex PCR; TCRdb holds only in-frame clones, not every one. The repertoire has about 210,000 clones, 65% to 90% of them found once; the top ten carry around 2%. Material for sequencing was peripheral blood. Source of these receptors: a man aged 40-50 years who had recovered from COVID-19.

This rearrangement joins TRBV25-1 to TRBJ1-2, with D perhaps matching TRBD1 (6 bases). Deletions cut 5 bases from V and 6 bases from J, with 13 bases between. CDR3 size: 13 residues. CDR1 and CDR2 (germline): MGHDK, SYGVNS. CDR3 coding DNA: TGTGCCAGCAGTTATGCGGGGGCCGATGGCTACACCTTC. Protein product: CASSYAGADGYTF.

The rearrangement links TRBV18 to TRBJ2-7; 7 bases line up with TRBD2. Per the germline V gene, CDR1 is KGHSH and CDR2 is LQKENI. Unmatched junction bases numbered 7, after V lost 0 bases and J lost 5 bases. The CDR3 runs 15 residues. The DNA for the CDR3 is TGTGCCAGCTCACCACCGGCGGGAGCCCCCCACGAGCAGTACTTC. It is translated as CASSPPAGAPHEQYF.

The rearrangement links TRBV12-5 to TRBJ2-3; 12 positions match TRBD1. The CDR3 extends over 15 amino acids. V shed 7 bases and J 4 bases; nucleotides not matched to a gene: 6. Looked up from germline, CDR1 is LGHNT and CDR2 is FRNRAP. CDR3 residues: CASDPGQGASDTQYF. The DNA of the CDR3 is TGTGCTAGTGATCCGGGACAGGGGGCCTCAGATACGCAGTATTTT.

The chain uses TRBV10-3 and TRBJ1-2; 8 bases align to TRBD1. The CDR3 consists of 16 residues. The germline gives CDR1 ENHRY, CDR2 SYGVKD. V lost 0 bases to trimming and J lost 3 bases; unmatched junction nucleotides: 6. DNA for the CDR3: TGTGCCATCAGTGAGTCTGGGACAGGAGGATACTATGGCTACACCTTC. It codes for CAISESGTGGYYGYTF.

J is TRBJ2-7 and V is TRBV6-1, with TRBD1 identical over 9 bases. This CDR3 has 16 amino acids. The J segment lost 3 bases and the V segment lost 2 bases, leaving 8 bases of the junction unmatched. Germline V CDR1 and CDR2: MNHNS, SASEGT. CDR3 in DNA: TGTGCCAGCAGTGAATATGTGACAGGGGGTGACTACGAGCAGTACTTC. This encodes CASSEYVTGGDYEQYF.

This chain joins TRBV5-1 and TRBJ2-5; 13 nucleotides line up with TRBD2. CDR1 SGHRS and CDR2 YFSETQ come from the germline V gene. The V gene end was trimmed by 3 bases and the J gene end by 3 bases; junction bases not matched to a gene: 2. The CDR3 has 15 residues. The CDR3 loop is CASSSGTSGEETQYF. CDR3 nucleotide sequence: TGCGCCAGCAGCTCGGGGACTAGCGGGGAAGAGACCCAGTACTTC.

The chain carries TRBV3-1 (or the pseudogene TRBV3-2) and TRBJ2-2, with D possibly being TRBD1 (6 bases). V lost 1 base and J lost 7, with 19 bases in between. CDR3 size: 17 residues. The V gene's germline CDR1 is LGHDT and CDR2 YNNKEL (reference sequence). CDR3 in DNA: TGTGCCAGCAGCCAAGTGAGGGGGAAGACATTAAGCGGGGAGCTGTTTTTT. It is translated as CASSQVRGKTLSGELFF.

This clone was picked up one time. This rearrangement joins TRBV18 to TRBJ1-2; D perhaps matches TRBD1 (6 bases). This CDR3 has 12 residues. Germline lookup yields CDR1 KGHSH and CDR2 LQKENI. Trimming removed 3 bases at V and 6 bases at J, with 8 bases between. DNA for the CDR3: TGTGCCAGCTCACCCTACAGGGATGGCTACACCTTC. Its translation: CASSPYRDGYTF.

This chain joins TRBV27 and TRBJ2-3, with 10 positions matching TRBD2. J lost 4 bases, V lost 5 bases, and 6 bases had no gene match. This CDR3 has 15 residues. Germline V CDR1 and CDR2: MNHEY, SMNVEV (reference sequence). CDR3 in DNA: TGTGCCAGCAGTGTAGCGGGGGGCGACGCAGATACGCAGTATTTT. Amino acids: CASSVAGGDADTQYF.

This clone has only a few counts. This chain joins TRBV4-3 and TRBJ2-7, with a possible D match to TRBD1 (6 bases). Germline V gene data show CDR1 as LGHNA and CDR2 as YSLEER. V lost 2 bases and J 3 bases, leaving 14 bases between the germline ends. This CDR3 spans 15 amino acids. In nucleotides, the CDR3 is TGCGCCAGCAGCCAAAGCGGTCAGGGGATCTACGAGCAGTACTTC. It translates to CASSQSGQGIYEQYF.

The chain has TRBV27 and TRBJ1-5, with 7 bases matching TRBD1. Germline V gene lookup returns CDR1 MNHEY and CDR2 SMNVEV (reference sequence). The ends lost 8 bases at V and 2 bases at J; junction bases unmatched: 9. The CDR3 runs to 15 residues. This CDR3 reads CASPLTGFRNQPQHF. The CDR3 coding sequence is TGTGCCAGCCCCCTGACAGGGTTTCGCAATCAGCCCCAGCATTTT.